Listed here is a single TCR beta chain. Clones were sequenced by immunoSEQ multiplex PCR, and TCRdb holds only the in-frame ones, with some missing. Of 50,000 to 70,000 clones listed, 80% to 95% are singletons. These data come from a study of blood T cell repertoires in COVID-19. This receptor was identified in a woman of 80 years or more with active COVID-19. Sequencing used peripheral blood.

The DNA for the CDR3 is TGCGCCAGCAGCAAACGACAGGCTGAGAACACTGAAGCTTTCTTT. Translating it yields CASSKRQAENTEAFF. The chain carries TRBV5-1 and TRBJ1-1; a weak D match, TRBD1 (6 bases). This CDR3 comprises 15 residues. Germline CDR1 reads SGHRS; CDR2 reads YFSETQ. Trimming cost V 4 bases and J 1 base, with 14 bases left between them.